The sequence of this TCR beta chain was determined in a study of OX40 agonist ivuxolimab in advanced cancers. Study background: Participants averaged 60 years of age (range about 23 to 90) and were around 80% male. Three patients showed partial responses: one hepatocellular carcinoma and two cutaneous melanoma cases. Eligibility rules accepted prior anti-PD-1, anti-PD-L1 or anti-CTLA-4 therapy, and approximately 40% had some.

TCRdb's table, derived via immunoSEQ multiplex PCR, lists solely in-frame clones and lacks some. The repertoire holds some 66,000 clones, with around 86% as singletons. The germline V gene encodes CDR1 SGDLS and CDR2 YYNGEE. V was clipped by 0 bases and J by 4 bases, with 11 bases between them. This CDR3 has 15 amino acids. The chain recombines TRBV9 with TRBJ1-5; D is uncertain. Sequencing used CD4+ or CD8+ T cells sorted from blood, obtained in a trial of the OX40 agonist ivuxolimab. The TCR comes from an adult with an advanced solid tumor such as melanoma, head and neck, liver or kidney cancer. The CDR3 loop reads CASSVDHSVNQPQHF. CDR3 sequence (DNA): TGTGCCAGCAGCGTAGACCACAGCGTGAATCAGCCCCAGCATTTT.